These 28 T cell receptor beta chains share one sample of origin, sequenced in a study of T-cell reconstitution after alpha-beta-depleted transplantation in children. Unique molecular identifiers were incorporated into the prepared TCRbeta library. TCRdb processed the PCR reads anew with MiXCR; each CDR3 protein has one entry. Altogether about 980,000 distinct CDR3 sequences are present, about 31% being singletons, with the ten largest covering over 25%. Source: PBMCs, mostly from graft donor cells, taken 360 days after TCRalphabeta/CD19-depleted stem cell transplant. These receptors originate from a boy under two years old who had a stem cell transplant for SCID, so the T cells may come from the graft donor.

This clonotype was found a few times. Here the CDR3 DNA reads TGTGCCATCAGTGCCGGAATAAACTCCTACAATGAGCAGTTCTTC. Its protein is CAISAGINSYNEQFF. V usage is TRBV10-3 and J usage is TRBJ2-1; D gene uncertain. V shed 4 bases and J shed 0 bases, with 10 bases lying between them. Germline values: CDR1 ENHRY, CDR2 SYGVKD. The CDR3 extends over 15 amino acids.

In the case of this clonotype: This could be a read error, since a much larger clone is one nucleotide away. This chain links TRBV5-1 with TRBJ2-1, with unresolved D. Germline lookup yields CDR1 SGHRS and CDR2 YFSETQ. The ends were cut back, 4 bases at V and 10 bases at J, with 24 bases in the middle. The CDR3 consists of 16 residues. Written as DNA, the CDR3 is TGCGCCAGCAGCCCCGTGTGGGTTGGTCCCAACGTAGAGCAGTTCTTC. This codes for CASSPVWVGPNVEQFF.

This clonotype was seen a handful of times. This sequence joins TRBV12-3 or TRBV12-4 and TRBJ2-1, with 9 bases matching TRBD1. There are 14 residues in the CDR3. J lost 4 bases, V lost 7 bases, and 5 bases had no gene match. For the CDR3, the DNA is TGTGCCAGCAAACCGGGACAGGGATACAATGAGCAGTTCTTC. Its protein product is CASKPGQGYNEQFF.

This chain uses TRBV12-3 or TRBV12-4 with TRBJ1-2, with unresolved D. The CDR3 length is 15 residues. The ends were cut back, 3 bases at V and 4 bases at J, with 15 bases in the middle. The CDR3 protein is CASSFSTPSFYGYTF. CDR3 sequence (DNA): TGTGCCAGCAGTTTTAGTACACCATCGTTCTATGGCTACACCTTC.

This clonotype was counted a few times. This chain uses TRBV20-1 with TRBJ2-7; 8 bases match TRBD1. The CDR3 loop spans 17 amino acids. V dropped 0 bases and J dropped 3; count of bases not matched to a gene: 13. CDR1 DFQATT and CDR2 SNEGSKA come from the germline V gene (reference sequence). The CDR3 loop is CSARDPHDRGIGYEQYF. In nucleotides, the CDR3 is TGCAGTGCTAGAGACCCCCATGACAGGGGAATAGGCTACGAGCAGTACTTC.

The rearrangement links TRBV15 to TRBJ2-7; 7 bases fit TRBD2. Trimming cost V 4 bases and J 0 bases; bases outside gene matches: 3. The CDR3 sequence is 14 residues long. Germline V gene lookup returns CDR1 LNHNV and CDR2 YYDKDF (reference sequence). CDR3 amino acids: CATSKGDYSYEQYF. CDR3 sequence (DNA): TGTGCCACCAGCAAAGGGGACTACTCCTACGAGCAGTACTTC.

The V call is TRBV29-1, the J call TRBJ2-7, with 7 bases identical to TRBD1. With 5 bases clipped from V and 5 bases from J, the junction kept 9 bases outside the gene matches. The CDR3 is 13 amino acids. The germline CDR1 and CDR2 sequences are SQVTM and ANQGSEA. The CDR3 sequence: CSVRGTAIDEQYF. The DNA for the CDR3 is TGCAGCGTTAGGGGGACAGCCATCGACGAGCAGTACTTC.

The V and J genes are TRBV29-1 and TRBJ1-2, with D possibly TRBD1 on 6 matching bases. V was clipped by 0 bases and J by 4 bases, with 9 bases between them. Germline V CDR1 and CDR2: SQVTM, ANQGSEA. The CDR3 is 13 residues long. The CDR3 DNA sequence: TGCAGCGTTGAAGAGAGGGGGTCCTATGGCTACACCTTC. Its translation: CSVEERGSYGYTF.

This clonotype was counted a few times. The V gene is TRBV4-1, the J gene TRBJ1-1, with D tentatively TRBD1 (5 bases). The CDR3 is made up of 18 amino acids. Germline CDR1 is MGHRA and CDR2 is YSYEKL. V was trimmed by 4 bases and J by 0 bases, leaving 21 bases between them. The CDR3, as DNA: TGCGCCAGCAGCCGAACACCGGGCCCCGAGGGGATGAACACTGAAGCTTTCTTT. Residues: CASSRTPGPEGMNTEAFF.

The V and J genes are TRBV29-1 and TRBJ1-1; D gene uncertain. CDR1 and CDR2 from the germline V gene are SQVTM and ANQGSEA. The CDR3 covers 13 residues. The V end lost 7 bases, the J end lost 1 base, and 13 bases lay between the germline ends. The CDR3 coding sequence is TGCAGCGCCCAACGGTCAGGGAACACTGAAGCTTTCTTT. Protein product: CSAQRSGNTEAFF.

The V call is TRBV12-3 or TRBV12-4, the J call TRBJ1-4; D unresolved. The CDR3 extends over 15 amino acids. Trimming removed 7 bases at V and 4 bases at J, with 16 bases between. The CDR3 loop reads CASTLIGPYNEKLFF. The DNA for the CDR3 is TGTGCCAGCACCCTGATCGGTCCCTATAATGAAAAACTGTTTTTT.

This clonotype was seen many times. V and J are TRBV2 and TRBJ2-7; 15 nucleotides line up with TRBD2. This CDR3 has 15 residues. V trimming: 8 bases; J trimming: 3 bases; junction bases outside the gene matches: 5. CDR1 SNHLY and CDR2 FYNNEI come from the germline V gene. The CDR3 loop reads CASGTSGGRLYEQYF. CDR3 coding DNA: TGTGCCAGCGGGACTAGCGGGGGGCGTCTCTACGAGCAGTACTTC.

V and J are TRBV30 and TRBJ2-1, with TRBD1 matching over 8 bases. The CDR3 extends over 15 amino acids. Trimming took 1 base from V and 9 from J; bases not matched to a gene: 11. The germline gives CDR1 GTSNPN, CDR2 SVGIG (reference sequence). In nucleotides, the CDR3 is TGTGCCTGGAGTGGAACCGGGACAGGACTTGGTGAGCAGTTCTTC. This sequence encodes CAWSGTGTGLGEQFF.

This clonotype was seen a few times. CDR3 sequence: CASRGRGSGNQPQHF. The CDR3, as DNA: TGTGCCAGCAGGGGCCGGGGGTCGGGCAATCAGCCCCAGCATTTT. This rearrangement joins TRBV6-1 to TRBJ1-5, with D perhaps TRBD1 (5 bases). The CDR3 contains 15 residues. Trimming cost V 6 bases and J 2 bases, with 14 bases left between them. Germline CDR1 reads MNHNS; CDR2 reads SASEGT.

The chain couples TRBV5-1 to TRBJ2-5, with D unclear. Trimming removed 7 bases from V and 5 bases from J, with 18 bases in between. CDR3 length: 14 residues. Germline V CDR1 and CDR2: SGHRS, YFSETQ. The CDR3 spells CASGPSAGRETQYF. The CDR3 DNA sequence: TGCGCCAGCGGGCCCTCGGCAGGACGGGAGACCCAGTACTTC.

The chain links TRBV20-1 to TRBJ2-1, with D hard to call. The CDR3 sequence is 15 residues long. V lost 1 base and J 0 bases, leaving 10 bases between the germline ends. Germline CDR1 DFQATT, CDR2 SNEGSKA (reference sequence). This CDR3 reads CSARGLPHSYNEQFF. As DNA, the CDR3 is TGCAGTGCTAGAGGCCTCCCCCACTCCTACAATGAGCAGTTCTTC.

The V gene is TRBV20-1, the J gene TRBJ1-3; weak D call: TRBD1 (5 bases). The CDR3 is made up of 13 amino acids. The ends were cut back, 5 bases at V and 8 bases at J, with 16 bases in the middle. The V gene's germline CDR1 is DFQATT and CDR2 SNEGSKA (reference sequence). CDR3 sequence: CSAEAGGIHTIYF. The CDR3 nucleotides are TGCAGTGCTGAAGCGGGGGGGATACACACCATATATTTT.

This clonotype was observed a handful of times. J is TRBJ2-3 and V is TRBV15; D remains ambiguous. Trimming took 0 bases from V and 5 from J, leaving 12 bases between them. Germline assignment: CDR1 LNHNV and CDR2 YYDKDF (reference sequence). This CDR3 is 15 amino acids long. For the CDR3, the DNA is TGTGCCACCAGCAGAGAGGGCCGGGCCCTAGATACGCAGTATTTT. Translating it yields CATSREGRALDTQYF.

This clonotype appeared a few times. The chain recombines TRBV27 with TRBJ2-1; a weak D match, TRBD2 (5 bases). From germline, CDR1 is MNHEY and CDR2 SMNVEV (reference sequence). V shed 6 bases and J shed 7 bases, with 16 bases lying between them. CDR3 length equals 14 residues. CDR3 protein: CASSPGPSGNEQFF. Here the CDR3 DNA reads TGTGCCAGCAGCCCCGGCCCATCGGGGAATGAGCAGTTCTTC.

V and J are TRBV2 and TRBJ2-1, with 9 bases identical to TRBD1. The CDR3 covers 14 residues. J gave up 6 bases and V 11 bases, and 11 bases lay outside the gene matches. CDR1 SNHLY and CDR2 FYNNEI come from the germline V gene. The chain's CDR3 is CAGGTGTGSNEQFF. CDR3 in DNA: TGTGCCGGAGGGACCGGGACAGGGAGCAATGAGCAGTTCTTC. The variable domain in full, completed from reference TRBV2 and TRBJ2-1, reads EPEVTQTPSHQVTQMGQEVILRCVPISNHLYFYWYRQILGQKVEFLVSFYNNEISEKSEIFDDQFSVERPDGSNFTLKIRSTKLEDSAMYFCAGGTGTGSNEQFFGPGTRLTVL.

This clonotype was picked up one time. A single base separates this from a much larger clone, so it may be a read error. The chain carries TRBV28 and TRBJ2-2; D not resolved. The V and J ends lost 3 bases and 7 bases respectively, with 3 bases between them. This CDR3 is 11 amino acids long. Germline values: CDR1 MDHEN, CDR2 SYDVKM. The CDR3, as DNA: TGTGCCAGCAGTTTTTTCGGGGAGCTGTTTTTT. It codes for CASSFFGELFF. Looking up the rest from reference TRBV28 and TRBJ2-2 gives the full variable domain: DVKVTQSSRYLVKRTGEKVFLECVQDMDHENMFWYRQDPGLGLRLIYFSYDVKMKEKGDIPEGYSVSREKKERFSLILESASTNQTSMYLCASSFFGELFFGEGSRLTVL.

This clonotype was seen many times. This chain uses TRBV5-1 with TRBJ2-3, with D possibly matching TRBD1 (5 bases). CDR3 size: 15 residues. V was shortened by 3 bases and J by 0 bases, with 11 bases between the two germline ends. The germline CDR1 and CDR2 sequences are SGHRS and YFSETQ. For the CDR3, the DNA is TGCGCCAGCAGCTACAGGATTCAGAGCACAGATACGCAGTATTTT. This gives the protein CASSYRIQSTDTQYF.

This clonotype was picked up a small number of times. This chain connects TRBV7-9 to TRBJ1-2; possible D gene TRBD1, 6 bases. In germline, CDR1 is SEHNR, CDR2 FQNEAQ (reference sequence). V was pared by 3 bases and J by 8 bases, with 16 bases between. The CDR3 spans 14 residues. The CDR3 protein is CASSFGRDTGGYTF. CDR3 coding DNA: TGTGCCAGCAGCTTTGGTCGGGACACCGGCGGCTACACCTTC.

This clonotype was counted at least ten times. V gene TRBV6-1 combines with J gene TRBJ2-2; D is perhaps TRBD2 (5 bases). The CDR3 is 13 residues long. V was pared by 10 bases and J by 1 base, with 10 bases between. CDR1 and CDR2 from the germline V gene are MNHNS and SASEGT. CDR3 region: CATRGRNTGELFF. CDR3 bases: TGTGCCACCCGAGGGCGGAACACCGGGGAGCTGTTTTTT.

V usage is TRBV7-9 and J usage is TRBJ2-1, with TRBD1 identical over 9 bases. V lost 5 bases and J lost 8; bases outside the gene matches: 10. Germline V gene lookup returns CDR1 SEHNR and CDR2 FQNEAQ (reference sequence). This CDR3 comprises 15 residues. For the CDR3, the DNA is TGTGCCAGCAGCCCCGGGACAGGGAGGTTGGATGAGCAGTTCTTC. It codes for CASSPGTGRLDEQFF. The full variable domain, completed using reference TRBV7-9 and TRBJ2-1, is DTGVSQNPRHKITKRGQNVTFRCDPISEHNRLYWYRQTLGQGPEFLTYFQNEAQLEKSRLLSDRFSAERPKGSFSTLEIQRTEQGDSAMYLCASSPGTGRLDEQFFGPGTRLTVL.

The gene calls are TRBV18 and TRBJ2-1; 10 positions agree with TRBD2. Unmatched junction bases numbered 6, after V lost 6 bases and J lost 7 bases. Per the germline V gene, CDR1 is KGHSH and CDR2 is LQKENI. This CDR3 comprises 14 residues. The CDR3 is CASSLLAGPNEQFF. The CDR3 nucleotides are TGTGCCAGCTCTCTACTAGCGGGACCGAATGAGCAGTTCTTC.

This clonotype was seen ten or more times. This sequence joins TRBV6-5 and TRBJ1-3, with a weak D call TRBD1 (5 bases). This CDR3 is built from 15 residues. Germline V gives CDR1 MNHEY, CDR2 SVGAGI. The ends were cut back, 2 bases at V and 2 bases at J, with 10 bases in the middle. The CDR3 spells CASSYGSGAGNTIYF. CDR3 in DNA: TGTGCCAGCAGTTACGGGTCGGGGGCTGGAAACACCATATATTTT.

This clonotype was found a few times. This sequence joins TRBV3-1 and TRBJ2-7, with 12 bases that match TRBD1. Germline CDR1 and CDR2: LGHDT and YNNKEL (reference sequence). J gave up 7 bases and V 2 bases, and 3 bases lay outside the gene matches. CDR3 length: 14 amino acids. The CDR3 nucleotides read TGTGCCAGCAGCCAATGGGACAGGGGGCCGGAGCAGTACTTC. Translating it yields CASSQWDRGPEQYF.